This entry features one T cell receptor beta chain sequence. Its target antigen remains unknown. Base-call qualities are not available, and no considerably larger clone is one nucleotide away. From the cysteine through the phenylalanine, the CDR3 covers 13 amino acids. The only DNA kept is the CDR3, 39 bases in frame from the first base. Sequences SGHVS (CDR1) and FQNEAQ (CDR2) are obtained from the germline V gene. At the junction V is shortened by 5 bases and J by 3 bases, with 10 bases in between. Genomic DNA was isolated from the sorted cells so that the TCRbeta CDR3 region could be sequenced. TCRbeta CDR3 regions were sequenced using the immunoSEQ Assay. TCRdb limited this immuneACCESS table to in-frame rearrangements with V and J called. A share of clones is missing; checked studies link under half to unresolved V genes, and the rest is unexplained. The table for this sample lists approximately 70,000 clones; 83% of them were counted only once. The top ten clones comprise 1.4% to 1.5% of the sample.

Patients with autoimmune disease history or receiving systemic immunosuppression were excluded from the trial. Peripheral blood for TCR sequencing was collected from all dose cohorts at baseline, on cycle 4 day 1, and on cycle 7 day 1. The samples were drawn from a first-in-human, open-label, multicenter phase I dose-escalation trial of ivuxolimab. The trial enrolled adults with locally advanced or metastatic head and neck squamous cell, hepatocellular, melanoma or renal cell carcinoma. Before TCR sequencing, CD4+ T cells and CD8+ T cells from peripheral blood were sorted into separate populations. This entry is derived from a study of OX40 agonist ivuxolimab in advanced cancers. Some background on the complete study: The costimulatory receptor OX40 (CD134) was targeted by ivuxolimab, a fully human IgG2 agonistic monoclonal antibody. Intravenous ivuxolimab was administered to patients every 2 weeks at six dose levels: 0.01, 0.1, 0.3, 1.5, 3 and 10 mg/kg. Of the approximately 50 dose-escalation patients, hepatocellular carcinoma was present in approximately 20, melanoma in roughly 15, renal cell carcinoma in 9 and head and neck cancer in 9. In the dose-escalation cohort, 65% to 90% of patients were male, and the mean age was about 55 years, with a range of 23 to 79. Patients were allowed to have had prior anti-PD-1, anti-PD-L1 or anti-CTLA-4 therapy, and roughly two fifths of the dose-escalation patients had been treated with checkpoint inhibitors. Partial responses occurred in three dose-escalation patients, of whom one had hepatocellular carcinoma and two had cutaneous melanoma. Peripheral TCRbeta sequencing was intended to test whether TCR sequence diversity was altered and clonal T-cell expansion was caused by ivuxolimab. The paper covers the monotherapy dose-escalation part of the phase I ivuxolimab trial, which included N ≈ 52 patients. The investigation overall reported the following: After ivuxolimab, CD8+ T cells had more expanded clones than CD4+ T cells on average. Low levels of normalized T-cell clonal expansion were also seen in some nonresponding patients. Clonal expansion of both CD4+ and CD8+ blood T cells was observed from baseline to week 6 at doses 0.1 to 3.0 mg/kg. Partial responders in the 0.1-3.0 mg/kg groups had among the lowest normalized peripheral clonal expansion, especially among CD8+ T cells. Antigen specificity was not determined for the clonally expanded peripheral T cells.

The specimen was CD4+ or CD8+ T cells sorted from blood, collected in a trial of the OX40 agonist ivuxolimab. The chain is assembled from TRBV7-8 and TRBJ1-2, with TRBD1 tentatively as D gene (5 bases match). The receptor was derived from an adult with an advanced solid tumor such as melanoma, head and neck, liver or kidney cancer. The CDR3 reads CASSITGDYGYTF. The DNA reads TGTGCCAGCAGCATTACAGGAGACTATGGCTACACCTTC. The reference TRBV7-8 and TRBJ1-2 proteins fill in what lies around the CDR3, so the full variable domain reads GAGVSQSPRYKVAKRGQDVALRCDPISGHVSLFWYQQALGQGPEFLTYFQNEAQLDKSGLPSDRFFAERPEGSVSTLKIQRTQQEDSAVYLCASSITGDYGYTFGSGTRLTVV.